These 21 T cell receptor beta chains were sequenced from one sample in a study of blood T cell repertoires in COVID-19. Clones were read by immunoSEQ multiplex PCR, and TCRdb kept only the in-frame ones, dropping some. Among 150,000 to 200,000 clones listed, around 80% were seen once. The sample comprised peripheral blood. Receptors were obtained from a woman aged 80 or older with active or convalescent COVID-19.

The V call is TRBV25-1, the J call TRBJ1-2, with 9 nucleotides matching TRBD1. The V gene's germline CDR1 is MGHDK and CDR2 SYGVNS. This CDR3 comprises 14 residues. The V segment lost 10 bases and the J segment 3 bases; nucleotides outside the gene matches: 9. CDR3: CATRGWDRDYGYTF. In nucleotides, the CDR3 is TGTGCCACCCGAGGTTGGGACAGGGACTATGGCTACACCTTC.

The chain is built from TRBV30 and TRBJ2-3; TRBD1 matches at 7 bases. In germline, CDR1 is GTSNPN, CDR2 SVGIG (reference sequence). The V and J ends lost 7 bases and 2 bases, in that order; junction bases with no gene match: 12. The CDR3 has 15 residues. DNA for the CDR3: TGTGCCTCCAAAAAAACCGGGACAGTCACAGATACGCAGTATTTT. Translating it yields CASKKTGTVTDTQYF.

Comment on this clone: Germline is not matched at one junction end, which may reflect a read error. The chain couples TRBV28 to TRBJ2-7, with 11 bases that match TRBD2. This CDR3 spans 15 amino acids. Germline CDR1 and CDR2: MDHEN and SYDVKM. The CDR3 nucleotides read TGTGCCAGCAATTTACTAGCGGGGGAGTTCTACGAGCAGTACTTC. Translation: CASNLLAGEFYEQYF.

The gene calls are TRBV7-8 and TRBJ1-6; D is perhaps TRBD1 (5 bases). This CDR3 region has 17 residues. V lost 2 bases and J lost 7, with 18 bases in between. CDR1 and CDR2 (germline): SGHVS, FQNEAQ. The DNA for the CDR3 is TGTGCCAGCAGCTTAACTTTTATGGAGGGGTGGAATTCACCCCTCCACTTT. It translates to CASSLTFMEGWNSPLHF.

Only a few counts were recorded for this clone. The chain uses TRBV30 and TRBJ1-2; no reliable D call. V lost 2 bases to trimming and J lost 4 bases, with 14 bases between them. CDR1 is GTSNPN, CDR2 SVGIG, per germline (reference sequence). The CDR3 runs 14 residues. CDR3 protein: CAWSHPSGSYGYTF. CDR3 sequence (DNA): TGTGCCTGGAGTCACCCCAGCGGGAGCTATGGCTACACCTTC.

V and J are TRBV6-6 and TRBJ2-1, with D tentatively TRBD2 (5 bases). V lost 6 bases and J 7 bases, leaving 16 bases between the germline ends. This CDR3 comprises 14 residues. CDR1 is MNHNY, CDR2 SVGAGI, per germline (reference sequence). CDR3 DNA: TGTGCCAGCAGGGCGAGGGTGCAACATAATGAGCAGTTCTTC. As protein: CASRARVQHNEQFF.

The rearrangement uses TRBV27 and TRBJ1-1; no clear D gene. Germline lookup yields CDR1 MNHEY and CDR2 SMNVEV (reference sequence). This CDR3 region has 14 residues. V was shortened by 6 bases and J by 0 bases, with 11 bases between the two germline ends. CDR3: CASRFGQMNTEAFF. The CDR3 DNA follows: TGTGCCAGCAGATTTGGTCAGATGAACACTGAAGCTTTCTTT.

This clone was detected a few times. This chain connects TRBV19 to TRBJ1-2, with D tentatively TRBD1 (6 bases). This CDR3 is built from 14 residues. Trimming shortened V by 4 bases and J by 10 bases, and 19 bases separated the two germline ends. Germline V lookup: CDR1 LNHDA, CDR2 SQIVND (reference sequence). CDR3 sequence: CASSTRTARGDYTF. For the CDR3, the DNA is TGTGCCAGTAGTACACGGACAGCGAGAGGTGACTACACCTTC.

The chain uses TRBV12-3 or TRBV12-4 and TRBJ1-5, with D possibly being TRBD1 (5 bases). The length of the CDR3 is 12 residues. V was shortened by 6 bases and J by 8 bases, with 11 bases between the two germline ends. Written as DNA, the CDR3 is TGTGCCAGCAGCCTCCTAGGGGAGCCCCAGCATTTT. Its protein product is CASSLLGEPQHF.

CDR3 sequence reads: CASSSPGATEAFF. The CDR3, as DNA: TGTGCCAGCAGCTCTCCGGGTGCCACTGAAGCTTTCTTT. The chain joins TRBV11-3 to TRBJ1-1, with D hard to call. The V gene lost 4 bases and the J gene lost 4 bases, with 10 bases spanning the gap. This CDR3 spans 13 amino acids. Germline CDR1 and CDR2: SGHNT and YENEEA.

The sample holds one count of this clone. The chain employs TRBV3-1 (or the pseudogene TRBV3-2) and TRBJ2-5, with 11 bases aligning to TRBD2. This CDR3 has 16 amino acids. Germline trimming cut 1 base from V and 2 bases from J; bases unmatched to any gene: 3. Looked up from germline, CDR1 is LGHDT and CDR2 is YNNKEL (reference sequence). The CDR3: CASSQAASGGQETQYF. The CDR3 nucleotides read TGTGCCAGCAGCCAAGCGGCTAGCGGGGGGCAAGAGACCCAGTACTTC.

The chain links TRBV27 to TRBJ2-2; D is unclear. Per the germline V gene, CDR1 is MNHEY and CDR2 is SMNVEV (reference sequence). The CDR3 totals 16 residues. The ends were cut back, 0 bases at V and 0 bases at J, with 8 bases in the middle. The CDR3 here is CASSLSQAANTGELFF. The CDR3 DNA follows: TGTGCCAGCAGTTTATCCCAGGCAGCGAACACCGGGGAGCTGTTTTTT.

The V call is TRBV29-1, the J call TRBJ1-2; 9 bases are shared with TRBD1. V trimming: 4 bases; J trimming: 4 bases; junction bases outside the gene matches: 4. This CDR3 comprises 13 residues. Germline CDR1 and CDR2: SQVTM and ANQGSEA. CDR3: CSVGTGDGYGYTF. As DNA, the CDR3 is TGCAGCGTTGGGACAGGGGACGGCTATGGCTACACCTTC.

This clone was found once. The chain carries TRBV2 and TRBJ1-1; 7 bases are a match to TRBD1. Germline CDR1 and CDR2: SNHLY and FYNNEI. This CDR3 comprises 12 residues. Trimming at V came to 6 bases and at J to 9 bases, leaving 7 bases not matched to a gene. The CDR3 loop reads CASRPMTGKAFF. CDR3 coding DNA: TGTGCCAGCAGACCCATGACAGGGAAAGCTTTCTTT.

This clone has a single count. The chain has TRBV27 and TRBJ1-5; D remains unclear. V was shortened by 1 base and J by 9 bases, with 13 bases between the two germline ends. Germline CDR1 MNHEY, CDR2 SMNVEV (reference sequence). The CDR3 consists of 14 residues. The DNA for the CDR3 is TGTGCCAGCAGTTTATATAGCAGACTGGGGCCCCAGCATTTT. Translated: CASSLYSRLGPQHF.

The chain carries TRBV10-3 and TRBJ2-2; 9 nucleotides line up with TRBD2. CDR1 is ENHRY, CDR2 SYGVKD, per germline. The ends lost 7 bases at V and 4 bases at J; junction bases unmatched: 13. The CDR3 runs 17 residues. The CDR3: CAIMGLSGGGATGELFF. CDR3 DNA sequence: TGTGCCATCATGGGGCTCTCCGGCGGGGGGGCCACCGGGGAGCTGTTTTTT.

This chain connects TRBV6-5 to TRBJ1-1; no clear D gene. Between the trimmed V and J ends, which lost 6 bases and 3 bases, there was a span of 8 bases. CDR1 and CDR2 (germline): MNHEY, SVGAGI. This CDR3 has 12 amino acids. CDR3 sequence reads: CASSLGDTEAFF. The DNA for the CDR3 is TGTGCCAGCAGCCTTGGAGACACTGAAGCTTTCTTT.

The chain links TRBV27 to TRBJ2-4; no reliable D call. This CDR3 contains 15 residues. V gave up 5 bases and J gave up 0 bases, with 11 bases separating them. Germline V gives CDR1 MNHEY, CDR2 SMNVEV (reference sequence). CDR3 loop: CASSPTVLAKNIQYF. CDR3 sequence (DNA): TGTGCCAGCAGTCCAACAGTACTAGCCAAAAACATTCAGTACTTC.

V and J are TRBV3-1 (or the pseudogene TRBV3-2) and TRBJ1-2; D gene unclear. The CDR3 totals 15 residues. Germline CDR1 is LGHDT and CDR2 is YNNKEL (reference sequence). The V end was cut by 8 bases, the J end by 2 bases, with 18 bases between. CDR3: CASSLSLATNYGYTF. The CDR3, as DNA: TGTGCCAGCTCCCTTTCATTGGCCACCAACTATGGCTACACCTTC.

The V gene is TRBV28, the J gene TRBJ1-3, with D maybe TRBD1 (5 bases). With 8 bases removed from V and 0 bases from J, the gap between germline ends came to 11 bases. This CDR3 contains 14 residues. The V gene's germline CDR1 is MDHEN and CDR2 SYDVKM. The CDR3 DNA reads TGTGCCAGCGGGGGGGGGTACTCTGGAAACACCATATATTTT. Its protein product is CASGGGYSGNTIYF.

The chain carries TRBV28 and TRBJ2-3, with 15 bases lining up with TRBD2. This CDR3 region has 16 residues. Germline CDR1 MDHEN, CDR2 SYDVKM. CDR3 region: CAAGLAGGAYLDTQYF. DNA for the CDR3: TGTGCGGCGGGACTAGCGGGGGGTGCTTACTTAGATACGCAGTATTTT.